This paragraph covers one T cell receptor (beta chain) sequence. The sample belongs to a study of blood T cell repertoires in COVID-19. Study as a whole: From the United States, Italy and Spain came samples of acute and convalescent COVID-19. From T cells, B-cell-depleted T cells, or PBMCs came the material, which was cDNA or gDNA.

Using immunoSEQ multiplex PCR, the repertoire was profiled, and TCRdb retains in-frame clones only, with some absent. This table holds some 62,000 clones, roughly 80% found once. Germline lookup yields CDR1 SNHLY and CDR2 FYNNEI. The CDR3 sequence is 12 residues long. J gave up 5 bases and V 6 bases, and 3 bases lay outside the gene matches. All enrollees were roughly 18 to 100 years old and from some 24 US areas. Participants' own reports of clinical history determined their cohort assignment. Sequenced input: PBMCs or T cells enriched from blood (not recorded which). The TCR originated in a woman aged 40 to 50 with acute COVID-19. The V and J genes are TRBV2 and TRBJ1-2; TRBD1 matches at 7 bases. The CDR3 protein is CASRGQIYGYTF. The CDR3 DNA reads as TGTGCCAGCAGGGGACAGATATATGGCTACACCTTC.